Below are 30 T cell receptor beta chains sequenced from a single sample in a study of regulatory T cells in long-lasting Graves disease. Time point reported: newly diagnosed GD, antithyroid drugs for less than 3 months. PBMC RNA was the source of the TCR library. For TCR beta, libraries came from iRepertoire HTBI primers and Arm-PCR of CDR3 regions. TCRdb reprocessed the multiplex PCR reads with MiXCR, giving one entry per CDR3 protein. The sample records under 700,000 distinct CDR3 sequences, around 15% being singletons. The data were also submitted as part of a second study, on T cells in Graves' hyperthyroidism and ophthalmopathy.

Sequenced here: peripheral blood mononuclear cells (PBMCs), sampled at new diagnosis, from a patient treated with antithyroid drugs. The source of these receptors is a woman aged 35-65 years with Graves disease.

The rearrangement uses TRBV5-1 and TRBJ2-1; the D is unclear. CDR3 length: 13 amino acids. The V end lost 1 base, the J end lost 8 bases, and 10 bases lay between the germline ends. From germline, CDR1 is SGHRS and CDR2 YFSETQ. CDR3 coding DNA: TGCGCCAGCAGCTTGCGCCCTGGCGATGAGCAGTTCTTC. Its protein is CASSLRPGDEQFF. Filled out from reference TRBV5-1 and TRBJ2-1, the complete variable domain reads KAGVTQTPRYLIKTRGQQVTLSCSPISGHRSVSWYQQTPGQGLQFLFEYFSETQRNKGNFPGRFSGRQFSNSRSEMNVSTLELGDSALYLCASSLRPGDEQFFGPGTRLTVL.

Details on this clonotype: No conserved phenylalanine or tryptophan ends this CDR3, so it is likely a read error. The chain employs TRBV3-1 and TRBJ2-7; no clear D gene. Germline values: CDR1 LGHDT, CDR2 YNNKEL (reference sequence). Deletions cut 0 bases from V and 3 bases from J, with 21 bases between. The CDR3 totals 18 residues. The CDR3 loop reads CASSQEGGTHSRSYEQYL. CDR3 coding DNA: TGTGCCAGCAGCCAAGAAGGTGGTACTCACTCAAGAAGCTACGAGCAGTACCTC.

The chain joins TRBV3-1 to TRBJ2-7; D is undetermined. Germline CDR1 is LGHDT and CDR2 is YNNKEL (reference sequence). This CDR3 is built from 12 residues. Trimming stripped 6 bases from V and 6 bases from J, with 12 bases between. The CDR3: CASRSTPGEQYF. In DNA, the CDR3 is TGTGCCAGCAGATCTACTCCGGGCGAGCAGTACTTC.

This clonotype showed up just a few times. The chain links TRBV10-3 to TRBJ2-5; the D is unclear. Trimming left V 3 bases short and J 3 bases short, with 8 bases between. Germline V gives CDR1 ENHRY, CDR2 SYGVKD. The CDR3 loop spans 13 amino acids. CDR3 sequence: CAISDLIEETQYF. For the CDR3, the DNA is TGTGCCATCAGTGATCTAATTGAAGAGACCCAGTACTTC.

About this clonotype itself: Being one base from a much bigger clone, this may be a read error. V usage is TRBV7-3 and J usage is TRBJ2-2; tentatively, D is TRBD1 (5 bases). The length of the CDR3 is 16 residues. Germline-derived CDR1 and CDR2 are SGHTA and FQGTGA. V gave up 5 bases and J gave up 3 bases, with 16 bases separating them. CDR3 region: CASSPDTNLDTGELFF. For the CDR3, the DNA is TGTGCCAGCAGCCCGGACACCAACCTGGACACCGGGGAGCTGTTTTTT.

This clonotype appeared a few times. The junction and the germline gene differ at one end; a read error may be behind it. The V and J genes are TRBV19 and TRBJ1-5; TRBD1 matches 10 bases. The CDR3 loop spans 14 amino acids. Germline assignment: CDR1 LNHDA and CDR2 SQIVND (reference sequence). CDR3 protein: CASSVTGGDQPQHF. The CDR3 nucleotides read TGCGCCAGCAGCGTGACAGGGGGCGATCAGCCCCAGCATTTT.

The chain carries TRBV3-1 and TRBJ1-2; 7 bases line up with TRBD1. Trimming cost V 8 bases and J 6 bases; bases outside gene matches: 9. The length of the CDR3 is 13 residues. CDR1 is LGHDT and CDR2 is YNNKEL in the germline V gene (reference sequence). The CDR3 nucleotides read TGTGCCAGCGGCCCCGGGACAGCCCATGGCTACACCTTC. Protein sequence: CASGPGTAHGYTF.

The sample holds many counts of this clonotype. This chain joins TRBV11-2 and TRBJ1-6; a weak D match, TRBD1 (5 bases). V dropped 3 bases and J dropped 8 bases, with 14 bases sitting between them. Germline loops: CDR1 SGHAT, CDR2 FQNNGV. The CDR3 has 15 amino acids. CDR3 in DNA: TGTGCCAGCAGCTTTACCAGGGATTCTGATTCACCCCTCCACTTT. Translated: CASSFTRDSDSPLHF.

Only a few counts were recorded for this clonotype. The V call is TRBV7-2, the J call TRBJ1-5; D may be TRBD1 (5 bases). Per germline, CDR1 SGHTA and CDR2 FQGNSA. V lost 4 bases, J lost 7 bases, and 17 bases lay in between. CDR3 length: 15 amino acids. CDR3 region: CASSSTLDSFQPQHF. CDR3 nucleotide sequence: TGTGCCAGCAGCTCAACCCTCGACAGCTTCCAGCCCCAGCATTTT. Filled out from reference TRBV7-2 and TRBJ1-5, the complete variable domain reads GAGVSQSPSNKVTEKGKDVELRCDPISGHTALYWYRQSLGQGLEFLIYFQGNSAPDKSGLPSDRFSAERTGGSVSTLTIQRTQQEDSAVYLCASSSTLDSFQPQHFGDGTRLSIL.

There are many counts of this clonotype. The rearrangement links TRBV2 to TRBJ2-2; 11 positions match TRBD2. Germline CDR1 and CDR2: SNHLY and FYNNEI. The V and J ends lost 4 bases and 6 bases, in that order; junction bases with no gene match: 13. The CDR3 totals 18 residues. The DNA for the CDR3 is TGTGCCAGCAGTGGAAGCTCCGAGCTAGCGGGGGGTCCCGGGGAGCTGTTTTTT. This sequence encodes CASSGSSELAGGPGELFF.

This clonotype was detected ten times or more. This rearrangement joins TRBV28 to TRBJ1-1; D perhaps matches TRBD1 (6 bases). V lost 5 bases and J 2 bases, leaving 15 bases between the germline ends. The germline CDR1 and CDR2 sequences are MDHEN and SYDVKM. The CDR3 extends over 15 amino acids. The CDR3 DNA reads TGTGCCAGCAGTGAGCCTCCGGGACACAACACTGAAGCTTTCTTT. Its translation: CASSEPPGHNTEAFF.

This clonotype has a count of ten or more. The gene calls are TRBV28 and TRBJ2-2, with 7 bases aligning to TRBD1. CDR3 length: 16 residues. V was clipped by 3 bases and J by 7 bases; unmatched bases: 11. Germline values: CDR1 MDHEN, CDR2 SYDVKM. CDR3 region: CASSLERGPIRGELFF. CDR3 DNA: TGTGCCAGCAGTTTGGAAAGGGGGCCGATACGCGGGGAGCTGTTTTTT.

This CDR3 reads CAWSVGQGGYGYTF. In DNA, the CDR3 is TGTGCCTGGAGTGTAGGGCAGGGGGGCTATGGCTACACCTTC. The chain links TRBV30 to TRBJ1-2, with 7 positions matching TRBD1. The CDR3 sequence is 14 residues long. The V gene end was trimmed by 0 bases and the J gene end by 4 bases; junction bases not matched to a gene: 5. Germline V CDR1 and CDR2: GTSNPN, SVGIG (reference sequence).

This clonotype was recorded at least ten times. CDR3 residues: CASSPTYPGDEQFF. The CDR3 region has the DNA TGCGCCAGCAGCCCGACCTACCCAGGGGACGAGCAGTTCTTC. The chain links TRBV5-1 to TRBJ2-1, with a weak D call TRBD1 (6 bases). The germline gives CDR1 SGHRS, CDR2 YFSETQ. The CDR3 runs to 14 residues. V lost 4 bases, J lost 10 bases, and 18 bases lay in between. The complete variable domain, with remaining parts taken from reference TRBV5-1 and TRBJ2-1, reads KAGVTQTPRYLIKTRGQQVTLSCSPISGHRSVSWYQQTPGQGLQFLFEYFSETQRNKGNFPGRFSGRQFSNSRSEMNVSTLELGDSALYLCASSPTYPGDEQFFGPGTRLTVL.

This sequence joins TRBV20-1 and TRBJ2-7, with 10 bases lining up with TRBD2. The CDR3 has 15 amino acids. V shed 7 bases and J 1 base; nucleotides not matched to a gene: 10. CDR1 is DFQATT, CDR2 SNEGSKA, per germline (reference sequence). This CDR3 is CSVAPIAGGSYEQYF. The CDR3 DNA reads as TGCAGTGTCGCACCTATAGCGGGGGGATCCTACGAGCAGTACTTC.

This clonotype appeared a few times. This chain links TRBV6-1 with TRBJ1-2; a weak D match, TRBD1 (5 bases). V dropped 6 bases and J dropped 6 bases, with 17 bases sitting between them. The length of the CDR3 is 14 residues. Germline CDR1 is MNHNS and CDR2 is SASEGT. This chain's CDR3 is CASRLHGIRDGYTF. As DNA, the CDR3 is TGTGCCAGCAGACTCCACGGGATCAGGGATGGCTACACCTTC.

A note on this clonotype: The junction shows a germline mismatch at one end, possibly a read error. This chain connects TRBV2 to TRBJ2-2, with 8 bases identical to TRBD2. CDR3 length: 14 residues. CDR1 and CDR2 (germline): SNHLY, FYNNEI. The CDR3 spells CASSEKAGGGELSF. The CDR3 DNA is TGTGCCAGCAGTGAGAAGGCGGGGGGCGGGGAGCTGTCTTTT.

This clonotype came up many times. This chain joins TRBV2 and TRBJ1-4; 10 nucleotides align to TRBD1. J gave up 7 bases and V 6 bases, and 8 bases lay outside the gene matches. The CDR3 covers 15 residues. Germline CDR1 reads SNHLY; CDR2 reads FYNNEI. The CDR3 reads CASRGTGVSSEKLFF. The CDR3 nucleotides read TGTGCCAGCAGGGGGACAGGGGTTTCTAGTGAAAAACTGTTTTTT.

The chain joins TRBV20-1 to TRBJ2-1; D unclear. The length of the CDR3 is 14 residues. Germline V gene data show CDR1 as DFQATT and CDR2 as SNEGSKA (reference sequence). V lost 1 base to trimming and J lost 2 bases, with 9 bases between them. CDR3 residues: CSARGPPAYNEQFF. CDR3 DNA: TGCAGTGCTAGAGGACCTCCCGCCTACAATGAGCAGTTCTTC.

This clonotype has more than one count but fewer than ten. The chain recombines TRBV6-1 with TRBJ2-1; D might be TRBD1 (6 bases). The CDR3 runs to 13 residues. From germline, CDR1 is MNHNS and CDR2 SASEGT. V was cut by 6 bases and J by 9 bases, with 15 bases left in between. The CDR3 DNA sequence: TGTGCCAGCAGAGACTGGGGGCGCGGTGAGCAGTTCTTC. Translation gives CASRDWGRGEQFF.

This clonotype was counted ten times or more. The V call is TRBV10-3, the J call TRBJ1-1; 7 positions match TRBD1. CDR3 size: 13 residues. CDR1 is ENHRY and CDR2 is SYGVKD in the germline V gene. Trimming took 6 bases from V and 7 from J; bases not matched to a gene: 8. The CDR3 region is CAIRDDRAGEAFF. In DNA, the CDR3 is TGTGCCATCAGGGACGACAGGGCCGGTGAAGCTTTCTTT.

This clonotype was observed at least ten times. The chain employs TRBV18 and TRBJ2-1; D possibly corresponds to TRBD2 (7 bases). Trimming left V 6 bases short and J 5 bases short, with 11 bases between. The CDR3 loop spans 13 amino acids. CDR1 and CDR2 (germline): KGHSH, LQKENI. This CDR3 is CASSRGGNNEQFF. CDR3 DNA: TGTGCCAGCTCGCGCGGGGGCAACAATGAGCAGTTCTTC.

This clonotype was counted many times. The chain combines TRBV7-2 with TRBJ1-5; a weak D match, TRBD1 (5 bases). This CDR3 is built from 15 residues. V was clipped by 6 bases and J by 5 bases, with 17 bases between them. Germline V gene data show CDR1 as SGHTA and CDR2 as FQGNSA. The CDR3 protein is CASRWDQNSDQPQHF. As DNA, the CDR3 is TGTGCCAGCAGGTGGGACCAAAACTCCGATCAGCCCCAGCATTTT.

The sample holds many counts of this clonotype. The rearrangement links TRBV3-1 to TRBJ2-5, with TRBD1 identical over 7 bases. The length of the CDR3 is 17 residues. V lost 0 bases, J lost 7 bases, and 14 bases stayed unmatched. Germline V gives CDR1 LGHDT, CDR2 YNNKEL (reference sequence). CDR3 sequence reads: CASSQDKGPIGTATQYF. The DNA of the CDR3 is TGTGCCAGCAGCCAAGATAAGGGGCCCATTGGGACAGCGACCCAGTACTTC.

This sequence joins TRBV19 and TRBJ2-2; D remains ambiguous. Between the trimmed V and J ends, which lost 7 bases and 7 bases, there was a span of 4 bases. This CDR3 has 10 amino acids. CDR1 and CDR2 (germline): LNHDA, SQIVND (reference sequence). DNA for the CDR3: TGTGCCAGTAAAGGCGGGGAGCTGTTTTTT. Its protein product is CASKGGELFF.

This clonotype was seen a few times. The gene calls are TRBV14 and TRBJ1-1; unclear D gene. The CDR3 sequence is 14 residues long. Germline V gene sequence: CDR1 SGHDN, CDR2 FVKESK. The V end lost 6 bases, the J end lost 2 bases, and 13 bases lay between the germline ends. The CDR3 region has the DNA TGTGCCAGCAGTTTCGGCAGCAGAAACACTGAAGCTTTCTTT. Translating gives CASSFGSRNTEAFF.

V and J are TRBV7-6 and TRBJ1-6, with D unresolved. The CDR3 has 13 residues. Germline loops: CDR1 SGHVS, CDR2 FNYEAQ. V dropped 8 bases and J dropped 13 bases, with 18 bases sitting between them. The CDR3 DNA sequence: TGTGCCAGCTCCCCCTCTAACGGCGACCCCCTCCACTTT. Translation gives CASSPSNGDPLHF.

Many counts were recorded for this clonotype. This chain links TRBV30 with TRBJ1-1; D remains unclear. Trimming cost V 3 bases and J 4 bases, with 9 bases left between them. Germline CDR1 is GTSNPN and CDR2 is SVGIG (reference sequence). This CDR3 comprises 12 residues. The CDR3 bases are TGTGCCTGGAGCCCGGCCGGCACTGAAGCTTTCTTT. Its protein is CAWSPAGTEAFF.

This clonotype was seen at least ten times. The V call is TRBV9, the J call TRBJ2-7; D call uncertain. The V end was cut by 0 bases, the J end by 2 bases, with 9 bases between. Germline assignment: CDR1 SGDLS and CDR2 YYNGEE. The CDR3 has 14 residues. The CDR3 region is CASSVGGDTYEQYF. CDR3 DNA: TGTGCCAGCAGCGTAGGTGGCGATACCTACGAGCAGTACTTC.

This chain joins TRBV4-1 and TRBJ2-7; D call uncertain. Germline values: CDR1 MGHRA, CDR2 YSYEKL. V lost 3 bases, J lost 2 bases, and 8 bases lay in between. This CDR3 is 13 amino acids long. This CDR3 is CASSHQDTYEQYF. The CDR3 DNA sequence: TGCGCCAGCAGCCATCAGGATACCTACGAGCAGTACTTC.